This entry describes one T cell receptor (beta chain). Enrolled during active infection, Seattle patients were then followed longitudinally. Germline-derived CDR1 and CDR2 are MDHEN and SYDVKM. The CDR3 is made up of 16 amino acids. The junction had 12 bases not matched to a gene; V was cut back by 6 bases and J by 3 bases. The data derive from a study of blood T cell repertoires in COVID-19. Study-wide background: T cells, B-cell-depleted T cells, or PBMCs provided the cDNA or gDNA that served as material.

The assay was immunoSEQ multiplex PCR, and TCRdb's table has in-frame clones only and misses some. The table has 150,000 to 170,000 clones, 80% to 90% seen once. The sequencing sample was made of peripheral blood. This receptor was identified in a woman aged 60 to 75 with COVID-19, enrolled during active disease. The chain joins TRBV28 to TRBJ1-2, with TRBD1 matching over 8 bases. The chain's CDR3 is CASSPDRGRRYYGYTF. As DNA, the CDR3 is TGTGCCAGCAGCCCTGACAGGGGCCGGCGATACTATGGCTACACCTTC.